These 29 T cell receptor beta chains came from one sample sequenced in a study of cytomegalovirus exposure and HLA in healthy donors. This PCR relied on a set of 60 Vbeta primers and 13 Jbeta primers. Using immunoSEQ multiplex PCR, the repertoire was profiled, and TCRdb retains in-frame clones only, with some absent. This sample has about 230,000 clones; roughly 84% occur once, and the top ten carry about 1.2%. The sample comprised PBMCs. Receptor source: a human donor in good health.

This clone was seen a few times. V is TRBV9 and J is TRBJ2-7, with 11 bases fitting TRBD1. Losses at the gene ends were 3 bases for V and 2 bases for J; bases not matched to a gene: 4. The CDR3 runs to 15 residues. Looked up from germline, CDR1 is SGDLS and CDR2 is YYNGEE. CDR3 in DNA: TGTGCCAGCAGCGAGGGGGGACAGGGGGCCTACGAGCAGTACTTC. Its protein is CASSEGGQGAYEQYF.

This clone has only one observation. This rearrangement joins TRBV10-3 to TRBJ2-7; D perhaps matches TRBD1 (5 bases). Trimming removed 6 bases from V and 4 bases from J, with 10 bases in between. In germline, CDR1 is ENHRY, CDR2 SYGVKD. The CDR3 totals 12 residues. CDR3 coding DNA: TGTGCCATCAGAAGACAGAATTACGAGCAGTACTTC. Translated: CAIRRQNYEQYF.

The genes are TRBV19 and TRBJ2-7; TRBD1 matches at 8 bases. Germline V gene data show CDR1 as LNHDA and CDR2 as SQIVND (reference sequence). V was pared by 5 bases and J by 0 bases, with 9 bases of the junction left unmatched. The length of the CDR3 is 16 residues. The CDR3 coding sequence is TGTGCCAGTAGTGTAAGAGGGACAGGTAACTCCTACGAGCAGTACTTC. This codes for CASSVRGTGNSYEQYF.

This chain joins TRBV25-1 and TRBJ1-5, with no clear D. The V end was cut by 3 bases, the J end by 3 bases, with 9 bases between. The CDR3 is 14 residues long. Germline assignment: CDR1 MGHDK and CDR2 SYGVNS. CDR3 loop: CASSERRVNQPQHF. The CDR3 nucleotides are TGTGCCAGCAGTGAGCGGAGAGTCAATCAGCCCCAGCATTTT.

Of note for this clone: An end of the junction differs from the germline gene, which may be a read error. The chain combines TRBV7-9 with TRBJ2-7; 8 bases align to TRBD2. CDR1 and CDR2 from the germline V gene are SEHNR and FQNEAQ (reference sequence). The CDR3 length is 14 residues. The CDR3 loop is CSSSSQSGSNEQYF. The CDR3 DNA is TGTTCCAGCAGCTCACAGAGCGGGAGCAACGAGCAGTACTTC.

This clone was seen only a few times. This rearrangement joins TRBV6-5 to TRBJ1-4; D is possibly TRBD1 (5 bases). V was shortened by 7 bases and J by 8 bases, with 17 bases between the two germline ends. The germline V gene has CDR1 MNHEY and CDR2 SVGAGI. This CDR3 region has 14 residues. The CDR3 region is CASKVLLTAEKLFF. The CDR3 nucleotides are TGTGCCAGCAAGGTCCTGTTGACAGCAGAAAAACTGTTTTTT.

The V and J genes are TRBV10-3 and TRBJ1-2, with 9 bases identical to TRBD1. J gave up 8 bases and V 0 bases, and 1 base lay outside the gene matches. CDR3 length: 13 residues. Germline V gene sequence: CDR1 ENHRY, CDR2 SYGVKD. CDR3 DNA: TGTGCCATCAGTGAGTCGGGACAGGGCGGCTACACCTTC. Protein product: CAISESGQGGYTF.

This clone was seen once. V and J are TRBV7-2 and TRBJ2-7, with 9 bases fitting TRBD2. Germline CDR1 is SGHTA and CDR2 is FQGNSA. J gave up 3 bases and V 3 bases, and 9 bases lay outside the gene matches. This CDR3 is built from 16 residues. Written as DNA, the CDR3 is TGTGCCAGCAGCTTTAAGCCGACTAGCGGAAGCTACGAGCAGTACTTC. It yields the protein CASSFKPTSGSYEQYF. The full variable domain, its missing parts supplied by reference TRBV7-2 and TRBJ2-7, is GAGVSQSPSNKVTEKGKDVELRCDPISGHTALYWYRQSLGQGLEFLIYFQGNSAPDKSGLPSDRFSAERTGGSVSTLTIQRTQQEDSAVYLCASSFKPTSGSYEQYFGPGTRLTVT.

The V and J genes are TRBV27 and TRBJ2-5; 10 nucleotides match TRBD1. CDR1 and CDR2 from the germline V gene are MNHEY and SMNVEV (reference sequence). This CDR3 comprises 16 residues. With V trimmed by 6 bases and J by 2 bases, 9 bases remained unmatched. Here the CDR3 DNA reads TGTGCCAGCAGCTCGCCAAGGACAGGGGGTCAAGAGACCCAGTACTTC. This gives the protein CASSSPRTGGQETQYF.

Note on this clone: The same CDR3 can be traced to other DNA sequences in this sample. In nucleotides, the CDR3 is TGTGCCAGCAGCCAATCTGGGGCGAAAACTGAAGCTTTCTTT. It codes for CASSQSGAKTEAFF. The chain joins TRBV14 to TRBJ1-1, with D possibly being TRBD1 (5 bases). The CDR3 consists of 14 residues. Trimming pared 2 bases from V and 5 bases from J, leaving 12 bases between. Germline CDR1 reads SGHDN; CDR2 reads FVKESK. The variable domain in full, with the rest retrieved from reference TRBV14 and TRBJ1-1, is EAGVTQFPSHSVIEKGQTVTLRCDPISGHDNLYWYRRVMGKEIKFLLHFVKESKQDESGMPNNRFLAERTGGTYSTLKVQPAELEDSGVYFCASSQSGAKTEAFFGQGTRLTVV.

This clone has more than one count but fewer than ten. The chain is built from TRBV4-2 and TRBJ2-5; no clear D gene. CDR3 length: 15 amino acids. Trimming took 0 bases from V and 5 from J, leaving 13 bases between them. The V gene's germline CDR1 is LGHNA and CDR2 YNFKEQ. The DNA for the CDR3 is TGTGCCAGCAGCCAAGAACGTGGGTCCGGGGAGACCCAGTACTTC. This sequence encodes CASSQERGSGETQYF.

V and J are TRBV7-3 and TRBJ1-1; tentative D call: TRBD1 (6 bases). Germline assignment: CDR1 SGHTA and CDR2 FQGTGA. Trimming took off 5 bases at V and 4 bases at J, with 11 bases between the two ends. There are 13 residues in the CDR3. CDR3 amino acids: CASSPQGTTEAFF. CDR3 DNA sequence: TGTGCCAGCAGCCCCCAGGGGACCACTGAAGCTTTCTTT.

V usage is TRBV11-2 and J usage is TRBJ2-7, with TRBD1 as a possible D gene (5 bases). Between the trimmed V and J ends, which lost 2 bases and 2 bases, there was a span of 19 bases. Germline assignment: CDR1 SGHAT and CDR2 FQNNGV. The CDR3 has 17 amino acids. The CDR3 nucleotides are TGTGCCAGCAGCTTATACCCCCCCCAGGGCGGAACCTACGAGCAGTACTTC. This sequence encodes CASSLYPPQGGTYEQYF. Based on the CDR3 plus reference TRBV11-2 and TRBJ2-7, the full variable domain is EAGVAQSPRYKIIEKRQSVAFWCNPISGHATLYWYQQILGQGPKLLIQFQNNGVVDDSQLPKDRFSAERLKGVDSTLKIQPAKLEDSAVYLCASSLYPPQGGTYEQYFGPGTRLTVT.

The chain uses TRBV4-1 and TRBJ2-1, with 10 nucleotides matching TRBD1. The CDR3 contains 21 residues. Germline V gene sequence: CDR1 MGHRA, CDR2 YSYEKL. With V trimmed by 2 bases and J by 3 bases, 19 bases remained unmatched. In DNA form, the CDR3 reads TGCGCCAGCAGCCAAAAATATAAGGGACAGGGGTCCCCGCATCTCTACAATGAGCAGTTCTTC. It translates to CASSQKYKGQGSPHLYNEQFF.

This clone was seen once. V is TRBV9 and J is TRBJ2-5, with 12 bases aligning to TRBD2. The CDR3 covers 18 residues. With 2 bases clipped from V and 2 bases from J, the junction kept 10 bases outside the gene matches. CDR1 SGDLS and CDR2 YYNGEE come from the germline V gene. The CDR3 coding sequence is TGTGCCAGCAGCGTGCCTCTAGCGGGAGGGCCGGAGCAAGAGACCCAGTACTTC. This encodes CASSVPLAGGPEQETQYF.

This clone has a single count. V gene TRBV7-9 combines with J gene TRBJ2-7; no definite D call. The CDR3 sequence is 11 residues long. Germline V gives CDR1 SEHNR, CDR2 FQNEAQ (reference sequence). The ends were cut back, 5 bases at V and 9 bases at J, with 11 bases in the middle. The CDR3 loop reads CASSPTRGQYF. In DNA form, the CDR3 reads TGTGCCAGCAGCCCCACGAGAGGGCAGTACTTC.

The chain couples TRBV6-1 to TRBJ1-5; possibly TRBD1 for D (5 bases). The ends were cut back, 5 bases at V and 1 base at J, with 9 bases in the middle. Looked up from germline, CDR1 is MNHNS and CDR2 is SASEGT. The CDR3 extends over 14 amino acids. CDR3 DNA: TGTGCCAGCAGTAGGGCAGGGAGCAATCAGCCCCAGCATTTT. This codes for CASSRAGSNQPQHF.

This clone is a singleton in its sample. This chain uses TRBV15 with TRBJ1-4, with D maybe TRBD1 (5 bases). The germline CDR1 and CDR2 sequences are LNHNV and YYDKDF (reference sequence). The germline V and J ends were trimmed by 6 bases and 8 bases, with 16 bases remaining between them. This CDR3 is built from 14 residues. Written as DNA, the CDR3 is TGTGCCACCAGGGTAGGACGGGGGGGGGAAAAACTGTTTTTT. Translated, it gives CATRVGRGGEKLFF.

The V gene is TRBV6-1, the J gene TRBJ2-7; 10 bases agree with TRBD1. The CDR3 has 15 residues. V lost 6 bases, J lost 3 bases, and 8 bases stayed unmatched. Germline loops: CDR1 MNHNS, CDR2 SASEGT. As DNA, the CDR3 is TGTGCCAGCAGATCGGGACAGGGGTTCAACTACGAGCAGTACTTC. Encoded protein: CASRSGQGFNYEQYF.

The rearrangement joins TRBV4-1 to TRBJ2-4, with D possibly TRBD2 on 5 matching bases. CDR3 length equals 16 residues. Trimming pared 4 bases from V and 0 bases from J, leaving 13 bases between. Germline V lookup: CDR1 MGHRA, CDR2 YSYEKL. The CDR3 is CASSLILGVAKNIQYF. In DNA form, the CDR3 reads TGCGCCAGCAGCCTTATCTTGGGAGTAGCCAAAAACATTCAGTACTTC.

The gene calls are TRBV7-9 and TRBJ2-7, with 11 bases identical to TRBD2. Germline assignment: CDR1 SEHNR and CDR2 FQNEAQ (reference sequence). This CDR3 is built from 18 residues. The V segment lost 2 bases and the J segment 6 bases; nucleotides outside the gene matches: 15. CDR3 in DNA: TGTGCCAGCAGCTTACTTCCTCCCAAAACTAGCGGGGGTAGCGAGCAGTACTTC. Translated: CASSLLPPKTSGGSEQYF.

V gene TRBV28 combines with J gene TRBJ2-2; tentative D call: TRBD2 (6 bases). CDR3 length: 12 amino acids. V lost 6 bases and J 11 bases, leaving 13 bases between the germline ends. The germline CDR1 and CDR2 sequences are MDHEN and SYDVKM. The DNA of the CDR3 is TGTGCCAGCAGCACACTAGCTCTTGAGCTGTTTTTT. Its translation is CASSTLALELFF.

The rearrangement links TRBV7-9 to TRBJ1-2; 10 bases are shared with TRBD1. This CDR3 comprises 13 residues. J lost 8 bases, V lost 4 bases, and 4 bases had no gene match. Germline-derived CDR1 and CDR2 are SEHNR and FQNEAQ (reference sequence). The CDR3 sequence is CASSSGTGVGYTF. The DNA of the CDR3 is TGTGCCAGCAGCTCCGGGACAGGGGTCGGCTACACCTTC.

This clone has just one count. The sample holds other DNA sequences that translate to the same CDR3. The chain is built from TRBV6-6 and TRBJ1-4, with D hard to call. Germline V CDR1 and CDR2: MNHNY, SVGAGI (reference sequence). The CDR3 extends over 14 amino acids. The V end lost 0 bases, the J end lost 8 bases, and 10 bases lay between the germline ends. In DNA form, the CDR3 reads TGTGCCAGCAGTTACTCGAGGGCAGGAGAAAAACTGTTTTTT. Amino acids: CASSYSRAGEKLFF.

V usage is TRBV5-3 and J usage is TRBJ2-2; the D gene is possibly TRBD2 (6 bases). TRBV5-3 is known as an ORF, though its function is uncertain. The CDR3 consists of 15 residues. V was pared by 3 bases and J by 6 bases, with 15 bases between. CDR3 in DNA: TGTGCCAGAAGCTGGAGGGGAGGCAAGCCCGGGGAGCTGTTTTTT. It specifies CARSWRGGKPGELFF.

The rearrangement joins TRBV11-3 to TRBJ2-2; a possible D gene is TRBD2 (6 bases). The CDR3 spans 13 residues. The ends were cut back, 8 bases at V and 4 bases at J, with 11 bases in the middle. The germline gives CDR1 SGHNT, CDR2 YENEEA. The CDR3 DNA is TGTGCCAGCCGGAGGAGGGGCACCGGGGAGCTGTTTTTT. This gives the protein CASRRRGTGELFF.

The chain is built from TRBV11-2 and TRBJ2-1, with 10 positions matching TRBD2. The germline CDR1 and CDR2 sequences are SGHAT and FQNNGV. Trimming removed 5 bases from V and 9 bases from J; junction bases left unmatched: 4. This CDR3 comprises 13 residues. CDR3 nucleotide sequence: TGTGCCAGCAGCCGGACTAGCGGCTTTGAGCAGTTCTTC. Protein product: CASSRTSGFEQFF.

On this clone: The same CDR3 can be traced to other DNA sequences in this sample. V usage is TRBV7-3 and J usage is TRBJ2-1; TRBD1 matches at 8 bases. Germline-derived CDR1 and CDR2 are SGHTA and FQGTGA. This CDR3 has 14 residues. The J segment lost 4 bases and the V segment lost 5 bases, leaving 4 bases of the junction unmatched. This CDR3 reads CASSPGQAYNEQFF. The CDR3 DNA reads TGTGCCAGCAGCCCGGGACAGGCATACAATGAGCAGTTCTTC.

In its sample, this clone was seen a few times. This sequence joins TRBV7-2 and TRBJ1-1; tentative D call: TRBD1 (6 bases). The germline gives CDR1 SGHTA, CDR2 FQGNSA. This CDR3 is 13 amino acids long. V lost 1 base and J lost 8, with 11 bases in between. This CDR3 is CASSLVLGAEAFF. CDR3 in DNA: TGTGCCAGCAGCTTAGTGTTGGGGGCGGAAGCTTTCTTT. The variable domain in full, with the rest retrieved from reference TRBV7-2 and TRBJ1-1, is GAGVSQSPSNKVTEKGKDVELRCDPISGHTALYWYRQSLGQGLEFLIYFQGNSAPDKSGLPSDRFSAERTGGSVSTLTIQRTQQEDSAVYLCASSLVLGAEAFFGQGTRLTVV.